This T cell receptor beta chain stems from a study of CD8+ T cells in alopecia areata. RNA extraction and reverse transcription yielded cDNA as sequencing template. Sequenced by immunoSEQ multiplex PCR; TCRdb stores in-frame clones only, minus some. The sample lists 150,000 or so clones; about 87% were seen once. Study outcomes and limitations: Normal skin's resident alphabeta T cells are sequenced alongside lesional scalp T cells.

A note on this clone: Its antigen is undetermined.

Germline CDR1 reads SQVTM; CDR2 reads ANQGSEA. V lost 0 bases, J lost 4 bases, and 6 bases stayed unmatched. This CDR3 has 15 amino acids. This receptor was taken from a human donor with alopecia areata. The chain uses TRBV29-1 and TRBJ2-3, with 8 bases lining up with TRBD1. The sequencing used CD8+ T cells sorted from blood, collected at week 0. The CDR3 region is CSVEDGAGGADTQYF. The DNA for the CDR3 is TGCAGCGTTGAAGATGGGGCAGGGGGCGCAGATACGCAGTATTTT.